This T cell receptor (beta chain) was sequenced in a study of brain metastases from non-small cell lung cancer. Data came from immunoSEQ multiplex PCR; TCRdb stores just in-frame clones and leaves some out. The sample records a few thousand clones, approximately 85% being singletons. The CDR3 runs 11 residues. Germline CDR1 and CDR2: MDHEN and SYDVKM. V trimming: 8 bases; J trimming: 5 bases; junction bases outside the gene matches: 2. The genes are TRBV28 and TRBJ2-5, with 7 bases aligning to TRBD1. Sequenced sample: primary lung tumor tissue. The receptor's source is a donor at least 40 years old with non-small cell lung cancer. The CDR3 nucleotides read TGTGCCAGCGCGGACAGGGAGACCCAGTACTTC. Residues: CASADRETQYF.